This T cell receptor (beta chain) appears in the sequencing data of a study of response to subunit inactivated influenza vaccine. General study points: Authors suggested each seasonal flu vaccination may recruit only limited numbers of new T cells.

Looked up from germline, CDR1 is SGHTA and CDR2 is FQGNSA. V lost 3 bases and J lost 5, with 13 bases in between. The length of the CDR3 is 14 residues. TCRdb analysed the RT-PCR reads with MiXCR anew, one entry per CDR3 protein. This table holds 800,000 to 1,000,000 distinct CDR3 sequences, around 20% found once. This clonotype was detected a few times. Antigen unknown. The rearrangement links TRBV7-2 to TRBJ1-1; D unresolved. This material consisted of PBMCs from blood, taken more than 4 days after vaccination. This TCR was sampled from a man aged 50 to 59 who received an inactivated influenza vaccine. CDR3 nucleotide sequence: TGTGCCAGCAGCTTCCTCGGAAGCCGTACTGAAGCTTTCTTT. Protein sequence: CASSFLGSRTEAFF.